This T cell receptor beta chain was observed in a study of OX40 agonist ivuxolimab in advanced cancers. The germline V gene encodes CDR1 SQVTM and CDR2 ANQGSEA. The CDR3 has 14 amino acids. The J segment lost 4 bases and the V segment lost 6 bases, leaving 10 bases of the junction unmatched. Clones were sequenced by immunoSEQ multiplex PCR, and TCRdb holds only the in-frame ones, with some missing. The sample records more than 95,000 clones, roughly 90% being singletons. This specimen consisted of CD4+ or CD8+ T cells sorted from blood, obtained in a trial of the OX40 agonist ivuxolimab. The sequence came from an adult with an advanced solid tumor such as melanoma, head and neck, liver or kidney cancer. V usage is TRBV29-1 and J usage is TRBJ2-7; 9 positions match TRBD1. This chain's CDR3 is CSVGLTGGSYEQYF. The CDR3 DNA sequence: TGCAGCGTCGGCCTGACAGGGGGTAGTTACGAGCAGTACTTC.